This is a list of T cell receptor beta chains from one sample in a study of T cell responses to AZD1222 COVID-19 vaccine. Assay used: immunoSEQ multiplex PCR; TCRdb lists only in-frame clones, some missing. This sample has about 150,000 clones, with about 89% found just once. Material: peripheral blood, obtained on day 0 of AZD1222 vaccination. The receptors derive from an adult in good health. Both conserved end residues are part of each CDR3. A D gene is named only where the DNA matches it firmly. Some rows mark clone size as missing; the rest say once, few, many or name a class of expanded clone.

clone size: .; D gene: TRBD2; J gene: TRBJ2-5; V gene: TRBV6-5; CDR3 protein: CASSYSSSGEWTQYF; CDR3 DNA: TGTGCCAGCAGTTACTCCTCTAGCGGGGAATGGACCCAGTACTTC
clone size: .; D gene: .; J gene: TRBJ2-7; V gene: TRBV11-1; CDR3 protein: CASRRTDHSYEQYF; CDR3 DNA: TGTGCCAGCAGGAGGACAGACCACTCCTACGAGCAGTACTTC
clone size: .; D gene: .; J gene: TRBJ2-7; V gene: TRBV14; CDR3 protein: CASSQEGVSYEQYF; CDR3 DNA: TGTGCCAGCAGCCAAGAAGGGGTTTCCTACGAGCAGTACTTC
clone size: .; D gene: TRBD2; J gene: TRBJ2-7; V gene: TRBV7-2; CDR3 protein: CASSKVSTSGYEQYF; CDR3 DNA: TGTGCCAGCAGCAAGGTGTCGACTAGCGGGTACGAGCAGTACTTC
clone size: .; D gene: .; J gene: TRBJ2-5; V gene: TRBV7-9; CDR3 protein: CASSLAPGRQETQYF; CDR3 DNA: TGTGCCAGCAGCTTAGCCCCCGGTAGACAAGAGACCCAGTACTTC
clone size: .; D gene: TRBD1; J gene: TRBJ1-6; V gene: TRBV5-1; CDR3 protein: CASSGETGGADSPLHF; CDR3 DNA: TGCGCCAGCAGCGGAGAGACAGGGGGAGCAGATTCACCCCTCCACTTT
clone size: .; D gene: TRBD1; J gene: TRBJ1-2; V gene: TRBV12-3/TRBV12-4; CDR3 protein: CASQRDRGYGYTF; CDR3 DNA: TGTGCCAGCCAGAGGGACAGGGGCTATGGCTACACCTTC
clone size: .; D gene: .; J gene: TRBJ1-1; V gene: TRBV7-2; CDR3 protein: CASSPQAGGGSEAFF; CDR3 DNA: TGTGCCAGCAGCCCTCAAGCGGGGGGCGGTTCTGAAGCTTTCTTT
clone size: .; D gene: .; J gene: TRBJ1-5; V gene: TRBV5-8; CDR3 protein: CATAGQGYQPQHF; CDR3 DNA: TGTGCCACCGCGGGCCAGGGCTATCAGCCCCAGCATTTT
clone size: .; D gene: .; J gene: TRBJ1-1; V gene: TRBV27; CDR3 protein: CASSLRGAEAFF; CDR3 DNA: TGTGCCAGCAGTTTACGGGGGGCTGAAGCTTTCTTT
clone size: .; D gene: .; J gene: TRBJ2-7; V gene: TRBV2; CDR3 protein: CASSASGLTYEQYF; CDR3 DNA: TGTGCCAGCAGTGCCTCGGGCCTCACCTACGAGCAGTACTTC
clone size: .; D gene: .; J gene: TRBJ2-5; V gene: TRBV29-1; CDR3 protein: CSSLGGGQETQYF; CDR3 DNA: TGCAGCTCCCTGGGTGGAGGACAAGAGACCCAGTACTTC
clone size: .; D gene: .; J gene: TRBJ2-1; V gene: TRBV21-1; CDR3 protein: CASSKSMDEQFF; CDR3 DNA: TGTGCCAGCAGCAAGTCTATGGATGAGCAGTTCTTC
clone size: .; D gene: TRBD2; J gene: TRBJ2-7; V gene: TRBV5-1; CDR3 protein: CASSLGTSGYEQYF; CDR3 DNA: TGCGCCAGCAGCTTGGGGACTAGCGGTTACGAGCAGTACTTC
clone size: .; D gene: .; J gene: TRBJ1-2; V gene: TRBV11-2; CDR3 protein: CASSLGGWGEGYTF; CDR3 DNA: TGTGCCAGCAGCTTAGGTGGATGGGGTGAAGGCTACACCTTC
clone size: .; D gene: .; J gene: TRBJ1-5; V gene: TRBV19; CDR3 protein: CASTPTVDGQPQHF; CDR3 DNA: TGTGCCAGTACACCAACGGTGGATGGTCAGCCCCAGCATTTT
clone size: .; D gene: .; J gene: TRBJ1-5; V gene: TRBV4-1; CDR3 protein: CASSQGAGSNQPQHF; CDR3 DNA: TGCGCCAGCAGCCAGGGGGCAGGTAGCAATCAGCCCCAGCATTTT
clone size: .; D gene: .; J gene: TRBJ1-1; V gene: TRBV2; CDR3 protein: CASSERTGLAFF; CDR3 DNA: TGTGCCAGCAGTGAACGTACAGGTCTTGCTTTCTTT
clone size: .; D gene: .; J gene: TRBJ1-3; V gene: TRBV10-2; CDR3 protein: CASSEPGHSGNTIYF; CDR3 DNA: TGCGCCAGCAGTGAACCAGGCCACTCTGGAAACACCATATATTTT
clone size: .; D gene: .; J gene: TRBJ2-7; V gene: TRBV24-1; CDR3 protein: CATSDPGHYEQYF; CDR3 DNA: TGTGCCACCAGTGATCCCGGACACTACGAGCAGTACTTC
clone size: .; D gene: .; J gene: TRBJ2-7; V gene: TRBV6-5; CDR3 protein: CALGESYEQYF; CDR3 DNA: TGTGCCCTCGGGGAATCCTACGAGCAGTACTTC
clone size: .; D gene: .; J gene: TRBJ1-6; V gene: TRBV12-3/TRBV12-4; CDR3 protein: CASSLTLGSPLHF; CDR3 DNA: TGTGCCAGCAGTTTAACCCTAGGTTCACCCCTCCACTTT
clone size: .; D gene: .; J gene: TRBJ2-1; V gene: TRBV7-3; CDR3 protein: CASSLGLLGYNEQFF; CDR3 DNA: TGTGCCAGCAGCTTAGGTCTTCTGGGGTACAATGAGCAGTTCTTC
clone size: .; D gene: .; J gene: TRBJ1-2; V gene: TRBV9; CDR3 protein: CASSVTKKRDGDIYGYTF; CDR3 DNA: TGTGCCAGCAGCGTAACAAAAAAAAGGGACGGCGACATCTATGGCTACACCTTC
clone size: .; D gene: .; J gene: TRBJ2-3; V gene: TRBV5-6; CDR3 protein: CASSRVALTDTQYF; CDR3 DNA: TGTGCCAGCAGCCGGGTTGCCCTCACAGATACGCAGTATTTT
clone size: .; D gene: .; J gene: TRBJ1-5; V gene: TRBV19; CDR3 protein: CASRDYYSNQPQHF; CDR3 DNA: TGTGCCAGTAGGGACTATTATAGCAATCAGCCCCAGCATTTT
clone size: .; D gene: .; J gene: TRBJ2-3; V gene: TRBV11-2; CDR3 protein: CASSLGGTDTQYF; CDR3 DNA: TGTGCCAGCAGCTTGGGGGGCACAGATACGCAGTATTTT
clone size: .; D gene: .; J gene: TRBJ1-1; V gene: TRBV3-1/TRBV3-2; CDR3 protein: CASSQLGGQPEAFF; CDR3 DNA: TGTGCCAGCAGCCAATTGGGGGGTCAACCTGAAGCTTTCTTT
clone size: .; D gene: .; J gene: TRBJ2-7; V gene: TRBV5-4; CDR3 protein: CASSLGAGEQYF; CDR3 DNA: TGTGCCAGCAGCTTAGGGGCCGGGGAGCAGTACTTC
clone size: .; D gene: .; J gene: TRBJ2-2; V gene: TRBV21-1; CDR3 protein: CASTAARERRSTGELFF; CDR3 DNA: TGTGCCAGCACCGCCGCCCGGGAGAGGAGGAGCACCGGGGAGCTGTTTTTT
clone size: .; D gene: .; J gene: TRBJ1-2; V gene: TRBV10-3; CDR3 protein: CATRESGNSYGYTF; CDR3 DNA: TGTGCCACGCGCGAGTCAGGGAATTCCTATGGCTACACCTTC
clone size: .; D gene: .; J gene: TRBJ2-1; V gene: TRBV7-2; CDR3 protein: CASSLIPGEYNNEQFF; CDR3 DNA: TGTGCCAGCAGCTTAATTCCGGGGGAGTATAACAATGAGCAGTTCTTC
clone size: .; D gene: .; J gene: TRBJ2-1; V gene: TRBV7-2; CDR3 protein: CASSSRLLRSYNEQFF; CDR3 DNA: TGTGCCAGCAGCTCGCGACTCCTAAGGAGCTACAATGAGCAGTTCTTC
clone size: .; D gene: .; J gene: TRBJ2-1; V gene: TRBV2; CDR3 protein: CASRPGTRAYNEQFF; CDR3 DNA: TGTGCCAGCAGACCCGGGACTCGTGCCTACAATGAGCAGTTCTTC
clone size: .; D gene: TRBD1; J gene: TRBJ1-3; V gene: TRBV6-5; CDR3 protein: CASSFRTGDGNTIYF; CDR3 DNA: TGTGCCAGCAGCTTTCGGACAGGGGATGGAAACACCATATATTTT
clone size: .; D gene: TRBD1; J gene: TRBJ1-3; V gene: TRBV18; CDR3 protein: CASSYSGTGPGNTIYF; CDR3 DNA: TGTGCCAGCTCATACTCCGGGACAGGGCCTGGAAACACCATATATTTT
clone size: .; D gene: .; J gene: TRBJ1-2; V gene: TRBV28; CDR3 protein: CASTLSPQGSGYGYTF; CDR3 DNA: TGTGCCAGCACCCTGTCGCCCCAGGGGTCGGGCTATGGCTACACCTTC
clone size: .; D gene: TRBD1; J gene: TRBJ2-7; V gene: TRBV6-5; CDR3 protein: CASRLGQGASEQYF; CDR3 DNA: TGTGCCAGCAGACTGGGACAGGGGGCCAGTGAGCAGTACTTC
clone size: once; D gene: .; J gene: TRBJ2-1; V gene: TRBV4-1; CDR3 protein: CASSHLPPVVQGIYNEQFF; CDR3 DNA: TGCGCCAGCAGCCACCTCCCCCCGGTCGTGCAGGGCATCTACAATGAGCAGTTCTTC
clone size: .; D gene: TRBD1; J gene: TRBJ2-1; V gene: TRBV6-5; CDR3 protein: CASRTGGVPYNEQFF; CDR3 DNA: TGTGCCAGCAGGACAGGGGGAGTTCCCTACAATGAGCAGTTCTTC
clone size: .; D gene: .; J gene: TRBJ1-1; V gene: TRBV29-1; CDR3 protein: CSVEIFGRLEAFF; CDR3 DNA: TGCAGCGTTGAAATCTTCGGGCGTCTTGAAGCTTTCTTT
clone size: .; D gene: TRBD2; J gene: TRBJ2-1; V gene: TRBV7-3; CDR3 protein: CASSALAGASNEQFF; CDR3 DNA: TGTGCCAGCTCGGCACTAGCGGGAGCCAGCAATGAGCAGTTCTTC
clone size: .; D gene: .; J gene: TRBJ1-4; V gene: TRBV5-1; CDR3 protein: CASSRITDRKLFF; CDR3 DNA: TGCGCCAGCAGCCGGATAACCGACAGGAAACTGTTTTTT
clone size: .; D gene: .; J gene: TRBJ1-5; V gene: TRBV5-1; CDR3 protein: CASSLGGGNQPQHF; CDR3 DNA: TGCGCCAGCAGCTTGGGCGGGGGCAATCAGCCCCAGCATTTT
clone size: .; D gene: .; J gene: TRBJ2-3; V gene: TRBV6-5; CDR3 protein: CASSISGGWADTQYF; CDR3 DNA: TGTGCCAGCAGCATTTCAGGCGGCTGGGCAGATACGCAGTATTTT
clone size: .; D gene: .; J gene: TRBJ2-3; V gene: TRBV28; CDR3 protein: CASKLGGISTDTQYF; CDR3 DNA: TGTGCCAGCAAACTCGGAGGGATTAGCACAGATACGCAGTATTTT
clone size: .; D gene: .; J gene: TRBJ1-1; V gene: TRBV10-3; CDR3 protein: CAISPEGNTEAFF; CDR3 DNA: TGTGCCATCAGTCCCGAGGGGAACACTGAAGCTTTCTTT
clone size: .; D gene: .; J gene: TRBJ1-1; V gene: TRBV18; CDR3 protein: CASSPAGTTNTEAFF; CDR3 DNA: TGTGCCAGCTCACCCGCCGGGACAACGAACACTGAAGCTTTCTTT
clone size: once; D gene: .; J gene: TRBJ1-1; V gene: TRBV29-1; CDR3 protein: CSVEGGPGNTEAFF; CDR3 DNA: TGCAGCGTTGAGGGCGGGCCAGGGAACACTGAAGCTTTCTTT
clone size: .; D gene: TRBD2; J gene: TRBJ2-3; V gene: TRBV10-2; CDR3 protein: CASSLGLGTDTQYF; CDR3 DNA: TGCGCCAGCAGTTTGGGACTAGGGACAGATACGCAGTATTTT
clone size: .; D gene: .; J gene: TRBJ2-6; V gene: TRBV18; CDR3 protein: CASSPDSPGANVLTF; CDR3 DNA: TGTGCCAGCTCACCGGACAGTCCTGGGGCCAACGTCCTGACTTTC
clone size: .; D gene: .; J gene: TRBJ2-7; V gene: TRBV2; CDR3 protein: CASSVHSYEQYF; CDR3 DNA: TGTGCCAGCAGTGTTCACTCCTACGAGCAGTACTTC
clone size: once; D gene: .; J gene: TRBJ2-5; V gene: TRBV7-6; CDR3 protein: CASTVPKGTQETQYF; CDR3 DNA: TGTGCCAGCACCGTACCCAAGGGTACCCAAGAGACCCAGTACTTC